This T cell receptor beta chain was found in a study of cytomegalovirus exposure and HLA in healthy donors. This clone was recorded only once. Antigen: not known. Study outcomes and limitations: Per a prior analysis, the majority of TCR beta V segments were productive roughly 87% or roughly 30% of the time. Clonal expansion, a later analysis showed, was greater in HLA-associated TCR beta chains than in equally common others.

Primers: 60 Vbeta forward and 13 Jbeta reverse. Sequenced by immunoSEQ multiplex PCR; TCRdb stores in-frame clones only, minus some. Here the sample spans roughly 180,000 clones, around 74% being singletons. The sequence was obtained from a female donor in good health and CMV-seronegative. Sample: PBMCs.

The DNA of the CDR3 is TGTGCCAGCAGCGTCTCCGGGACAGGGGGCAATGGCTACACCTTC. As protein: CASSVSGTGGNGYTF. The chain couples TRBV9 to TRBJ1-2, with TRBD1 identical over 12 bases. The CDR3 length is 15 residues. Losses at the gene ends were 2 bases for V and 6 bases for J; bases not matched to a gene: 5. Germline CDR1 SGDLS, CDR2 YYNGEE.